This TCR beta chain was found in a study of blood T cell repertoires in COVID-19. Study-wide context: Acute-phase and convalescent COVID-19 samples originated in the United States, Italy and Spain. Sample material is recorded as cDNA or gDNA derived from T cells, B-cell-depleted T cells, or PBMCs.

Study processing details: Counts of nucleated cells, estimated from reference gene primer amplification, were obtained. Using immunoSEQ multiplex PCR, the repertoire was profiled, and TCRdb retains in-frame clones only, with some absent. D and trimming come from the DNA, and the V and J calls and clone size come from that table. This sample has approximately 250,000 clones, with about 83% found just once. Germline values: CDR1 KGHDR, CDR2 SFDVKD. The CDR3 covers 17 residues. Trimming removed 0 bases at V and 0 bases at J, with 11 bases between. Sequencing was carried out using peripheral blood. The chain employs TRBV24-1 and TRBJ2-1; D may be TRBD2 (5 bases). The clonotype originates from a human donor in a cohort sampled during active COVID-19. CDR3 loop: CATSDLRGSNSYNEQFF. The CDR3 DNA follows: TGTGCCACCAGTGATTTGCGAGGGAGTAACTCCTACAATGAGCAGTTCTTC.